This TCR beta chain was identified during a study of sequential checkpoint blockade in melanoma. The ends were cut back, 1 base at V and 6 bases at J, with 9 bases in the middle. Per the germline V gene, CDR1 is SEHNR and CDR2 is FQNEAQ (reference sequence). CDR3 length: 14 amino acids. The treatment is: randomized to nivolumab then ipilimumab (arm A) or the reverse (arm B). Some clones are missing from TCRdb's copy, which holds only in-frame ones; the method was immunoSEQ multiplex PCR. This sample has 15,000 to 20,000 clones, with 90% to 95% found just once. This chain links TRBV7-9 with TRBJ2-2, with TRBD2 as a possible D gene (6 bases). This specimen was CD8+ T cells sorted from blood (inferred from file names), taken from a patient given nivolumab and ipilimumab in sequence. The source is a human donor with melanoma. The CDR3 DNA reads TGTGCCAGCAGCTTAGGTTCGGGGGCCGGGGAGCTGTTTTTT. This codes for CASSLGSGAGELFF.